These T cell receptor beta chains were read from a single sample in a study of blood T cell repertoires in COVID-19. Only in-frame clones appear in the TCRdb table, and some are missing; sequencing was by immunoSEQ multiplex PCR. In the table there are roughly 230,000 clones, roughly 86% of which are singletons. The sequencing input was PBMCs or T cells enriched from blood (not recorded which). These receptors all stem from a woman between 25 and 40 years old with acute COVID-19. CDR3s include the opening cysteine and the closing phenylalanine or tryptophan. The order of the fields is CDR3 DNA, CDR3 protein, V gene, clone size, J gene, D gene. D genes are given only for firm matches. Some rows have no size entry. The others give once, few or many, or a class for an expanded clone.

cdr3_nt: TGTGCCAGCAGCCCAGGGGGCGCGGTGGTAGCTTTCTTT
cdr3_aa: CASSPGGAVVAFF
v_call: TRBV12-3/TRBV12-4
clone_size: .
j_call: TRBJ1-1
d_call: TRBD1

cdr3_nt: TGTGCCAGCAGTCGACAGCCCAATCAGCCCCAGCATTTT
cdr3_aa: CASSRQPNQPQHF
v_call: TRBV6-5
clone_size: .
j_call: TRBJ1-5
d_call: .

cdr3_nt: TGTGCCAGCAGCTTAGAGGCCGCGCGGGGTATAGCATACGAGCAGTACTTC
cdr3_aa: CASSLEAARGIAYEQYF
v_call: TRBV11-2
clone_size: .
j_call: TRBJ2-7
d_call: .

cdr3_nt: TGTGCCAGCAGCCAAGATGTGGGGGGGGGTAGCGAGACCCAGTACTTC
cdr3_aa: CASSQDVGGGSETQYF
v_call: TRBV4-2
clone_size: .
j_call: TRBJ2-5
d_call: TRBD2

cdr3_nt: TGCGCCAGCAGTGCGGACAGGGGGTGGAACACTGAAGCTTTCTTT
cdr3_aa: CASSADRGWNTEAFF
v_call: TRBV10-1
clone_size: .
j_call: TRBJ1-1
d_call: TRBD1

cdr3_nt: TGTGCCAGCAGTTCTTACCTTATGCTTCCACCAGACTACGAGCAGTACTTC
cdr3_aa: CASSSYLMLPPDYEQYF
v_call: TRBV28
clone_size: .
j_call: TRBJ2-7
d_call: .

cdr3_nt: TGCGCCAGCAGCTTGGGCCGGGACAGGGGTCTCTATGGCTACACCTTC
cdr3_aa: CASSLGRDRGLYGYTF
v_call: TRBV5-1
clone_size: once
j_call: TRBJ1-2
d_call: TRBD1

cdr3_nt: TGCGCCACCTCTGGGGGGGTGAACACTGAAGCTTTCTTT
cdr3_aa: CATSGGVNTEAFF
v_call: TRBV5-1
clone_size: .
j_call: TRBJ1-1
d_call: .

cdr3_nt: TGTGCCAGCCAGGCGGGGGGCGTAGCCGGGGAGCTGTTTTTT
cdr3_aa: CASQAGGVAGELFF
v_call: TRBV2
clone_size: .
j_call: TRBJ2-2
d_call: TRBD2

cdr3_nt: TGCGCCAGCAGCTTGGAAATATCCGACAGGGCTACTGAAAAACTGTTTTTT
cdr3_aa: CASSLEISDRATEKLFF
v_call: TRBV5-1
clone_size: once
j_call: TRBJ1-4
d_call: TRBD1

cdr3_nt: TGTGCCAGCAGTTACTCCGGACAGGGGATTAATCAGCCCCAGCATTTT
cdr3_aa: CASSYSGQGINQPQHF
v_call: TRBV6-5
clone_size: .
j_call: TRBJ1-5
d_call: TRBD1

cdr3_nt: TGTGCCAGCTCACCATCGTCCTCGAGCCAAGAGACCCAGTACTTC
cdr3_aa: CASSPSSSSQETQYF
v_call: TRBV18
clone_size: .
j_call: TRBJ2-5
d_call: .

cdr3_nt: TGCGCCAGCAGTTTACAGGGAAACATGAACACTGAAGCTTTCTTT
cdr3_aa: CASSLQGNMNTEAFF
v_call: TRBV5-1
clone_size: .
j_call: TRBJ1-1
d_call: .

cdr3_nt: TGTGCCAGCAGCTTTGGGACTCAAATTAACTATGGCTACACCTTC
cdr3_aa: CASSFGTQINYGYTF
v_call: TRBV4-2
clone_size: once
j_call: TRBJ1-2
d_call: .

cdr3_nt: TGTGCCAGCAGCATGACAGGGGACCGCTCCTACGAGCAGTACTTC
cdr3_aa: CASSMTGDRSYEQYF
v_call: TRBV9
clone_size: .
j_call: TRBJ2-7
d_call: TRBD1

cdr3_nt: TGCAGTGCCACTAGCAATGAGCAGTTCTTC
cdr3_aa: CSATSNEQFF
v_call: TRBV20-1
clone_size: .
j_call: TRBJ2-1
d_call: .

cdr3_nt: TGTGCCAGCAGCGTCGGCGGGGGGGCGGGAGAGACCCAGTACTTC
cdr3_aa: CASSVGGGAGETQYF
v_call: TRBV9
clone_size: .
j_call: TRBJ2-5
d_call: TRBD2